This T cell receptor (beta chain) originates from a study of cytomegalovirus exposure and HLA in healthy donors. PCR was performed using 60 Vbeta and 13 Jbeta primers. The table came from immunoSEQ multiplex PCR; TCRdb's copy has only in-frame clones and leaves some out. The sample contains 90,000 to 150,000 clones, about three quarters of which appear only once. Germline CDR1 reads MNHEY; CDR2 reads SVGAGI. V was shortened by 6 bases and J by 7 bases, with 12 bases between the two germline ends. The CDR3 consists of 12 residues. In this sample, this clone turned up a few times. The source material was PBMCs. The clonotype comes from a woman aged 25 to 39 in good health and CMV-seropositive. V and J are TRBV6-5 and TRBJ1-2; D perhaps matches TRBD1 (5 bases). The chain's CDR3 is CASRNGAGGYTF. The CDR3 DNA is TGTGCCAGCAGGAATGGGGCCGGTGGCTACACCTTC.